The sequence of this T cell receptor (beta chain) was determined in a study of T cells in narcolepsy. As for the study in general: Patients with NT1 or NT2 and healthy control donors were enrolled. Study-wide points: Blood of same and different patients, but not healthy controls, reportedly held recurring autoreactive clonotypes.

Losses at the gene ends were 10 bases for V and 5 bases for J; bases not matched to a gene: 8. This CDR3 comprises 13 residues. The germline CDR1 and CDR2 sequences are MNHNY and SVGAGI (reference sequence). Clones were read by immunoSEQ multiplex PCR, and TCRdb kept only the in-frame ones, dropping some. The data hold tens of thousands of clones, with about four fifths observed a single time. In the case of this clone: Its antigen is as yet unknown.

This sequence joins TRBV6-6 and TRBJ2-7, with 10 bases aligning to TRBD2. Sequencing was done on a sample of CD45RA- memory CD4+ T cells from PBMCs. The TCR comes from a human donor with narcolepsy. The CDR3 is CATRGTSGNEQYF. For the CDR3, the DNA is TGTGCCACCCGAGGAACTAGCGGGAACGAGCAGTACTTC.